A single sample gave rise to the 32 T cell receptor beta chains below, sequenced in a study of neurological immune-mediated disorders (dated by TCRdb to between 2018 and 2021). The sample's time point label, decoded: longitudinal time-point 3. Libraries were prepared through 5' RACE. Sequencing was performed on an Illumina HiSeq 2500. The raw public reads went through TCRdb reprocessing: fastp at Q25, MiXCR clone calling, in-frame beta chains kept. Rows with one shared CDR3 protein collapse into an entry with the most common genes and DNA. For this sample there are about 80,000 distinct CDR3 sequences; around 4% appear just once. Around 5% of the sample is in the top ten clones. The sequencing input was PBMCs. Receptor source: a woman in her sixties with multiple sclerosis.

This clonotype was recorded many times. This chain connects TRBV11-2 to TRBJ2-3; D uncertain. Germline V gene data show CDR1 as SGHAT and CDR2 as FQNNGV. CDR3 length: 11 amino acids. Trimming took 8 bases from V and 6 from J, leaving 9 bases between them. The CDR3 DNA follows: TGTGCCAGCGGCCAGAGGGATACGCAGTATTTT. This sequence encodes CASGQRDTQYF.

This clonotype was counted at least ten times. The rearrangement links TRBV6-2 or TRBV6-3 to TRBJ1-2; 8 bases align to TRBD1. With 5 bases clipped from V and 4 bases from J, the junction kept 6 bases outside the gene matches. This CDR3 comprises 14 residues. Looked up from germline, CDR1 is MNHEY and CDR2 is SVGEGT. Written as DNA, the CDR3 is TGTGCCAGCAGTGCTACAGGGGGTGGCTATGGCTACACCTTC. This translates into CASSATGGGYGYTF.

This clonotype was counted ten times or more. This chain connects TRBV27 to TRBJ1-6; D is unresolved. Trimming took 3 bases from V and 5 from J, leaving 5 bases between them. From germline, CDR1 is MNHEY and CDR2 SMNVEV (reference sequence). The CDR3 runs to 13 residues. The CDR3 nucleotides are TGTGCCAGCAGTTTGGAGGATAATTCACCCCTCCACTTT. This codes for CASSLEDNSPLHF.

This clonotype was recorded at least ten times. The rearrangement uses TRBV20-1 and TRBJ2-3; tentatively, D is TRBD2 (5 bases). Germline lookup yields CDR1 DFQATT and CDR2 SNEGSKA (reference sequence). Trimming pared 1 base from V and 5 bases from J, leaving 16 bases between. The CDR3 loop spans 15 amino acids. The CDR3 region is CSARAWGEGQDTQYF. The DNA of the CDR3 is TGCAGTGCTAGAGCCTGGGGTGAGGGCCAAGATACGCAGTATTTT.

This clonotype was seen at least ten times. The chain recombines TRBV6-6 with TRBJ2-7; the D gene is possibly TRBD2 (8 bases). V was cut by 0 bases and J by 6 bases, with 18 bases left in between. The V gene's germline CDR1 is MNHNY and CDR2 SVGAGI (reference sequence). This CDR3 is 16 amino acids long. The CDR3 loop reads CASSYSGGAGGGEQYF. The DNA for the CDR3 is TGTGCCAGCAGTTACTCAGGGGGCGCCGGGGGGGGCGAGCAGTACTTC.

This clonotype was counted at least ten times. The rearrangement joins TRBV12-3 or TRBV12-4 to TRBJ1-2; TRBD1 agrees at 9 bases. After removal of 3 bases from V and 1 base from J, the junction contained 3 bases not matched to a gene. This CDR3 is 15 amino acids long. In DNA form, the CDR3 reads TGTGCCAGCAGTTTCCGACAGGGGGGTAACTATGGCTACACCTTC. Encoded protein: CASSFRQGGNYGYTF.

In its sample, this clonotype was seen many times. The V call is TRBV10-2, the J call TRBJ2-3; 13 positions agree with TRBD2. Germline values: CDR1 WSHSY, CDR2 SAAADI. The CDR3 has 15 amino acids. Unmatched junction bases numbered 6, after V lost 10 bases and J lost 2 bases. The CDR3 protein is CAIQTSGGLTDTQYF. Here the CDR3 DNA reads TGCGCCATCCAGACTAGCGGGGGGCTCACAGATACGCAGTATTTT.

This clonotype was counted many times. V and J are TRBV12-3 or TRBV12-4 and TRBJ1-5; unclear D gene. The CDR3 has 16 amino acids. Trimming removed 2 bases at V and 0 bases at J, with 11 bases between. CDR3 nucleotides: TGTGCCAGCAGTTTATCGTATAGAAATAGCAATCAGCCCCAGCATTTT. It translates to CASSLSYRNSNQPQHF.

This clonotype appeared many times. The V call is TRBV15, the J call TRBJ2-5; D gene uncertain. The CDR3 totals 13 residues. V was pared by 0 bases and J by 4 bases, with 6 bases between. Germline loops: CDR1 LNHNV, CDR2 YYDKDF (reference sequence). CDR3 loop: CATSRDFRETQYF. The DNA of the CDR3 is TGTGCCACCAGCAGAGATTTCCGAGAGACCCAGTACTTC.

This clonotype occurred many times. The genes are TRBV2 and TRBJ1-2; a possible D gene is TRBD1 (6 bases). The CDR3 is 13 amino acids. CDR1 is SNHLY and CDR2 is FYNNEI in the germline V gene. The V and J ends lost 9 bases and 0 bases respectively, with 11 bases between them. The CDR3 reads CARNRVANYGYTF. DNA for the CDR3: TGTGCCAGGAACAGGGTGGCTAACTATGGCTACACCTTC.

This clonotype was picked up many times. CDR3 region: CASSLEGRDYEQYF. CDR3 in DNA: TGTGCCAGCAGCTTGGAGGGCAGGGACTACGAGCAGTACTTC. V gene TRBV5-8 combines with J gene TRBJ2-7; D is possibly TRBD1 (5 bases). CDR1 and CDR2 (germline): SGHTS, YDEGEE. This CDR3 comprises 14 residues. V shed 0 bases and J shed 3 bases, with 10 bases lying between them. The whole variable domain, filled in from reference TRBV5-8 and TRBJ2-7, reads EAGVTQSPTHLIKTRGQQATLRCSPISGHTSVYWYQQALGLGLQFLLWYDEGEERNRGNFPPRFSGRQFPNYSSELNVNALELEDSALYLCASSLEGRDYEQYFGPGTRLTVT.

This clonotype appeared many times. J is TRBJ1-1 and V is TRBV20-1; no reliable D call. This CDR3 has 12 amino acids. V lost 0 bases and J lost 10, with 12 bases in between. The germline gives CDR1 DFQATT, CDR2 SNEGSKA (reference sequence). The CDR3 DNA reads as TGCAGTGCTAGAGAACCCCCGGGCCGAGCTTTCTTT. Translated, it gives CSAREPPGRAFF.

This clonotype came up many times. The J gene is TRBJ2-5, the V gene TRBV10-3; D call uncertain. The germline V and J ends were trimmed by 0 bases and 2 bases, with 19 bases remaining between them. This CDR3 has 18 residues. Germline CDR1 and CDR2: ENHRY and SYGVKD. CDR3 amino acids: CAISESVRAMAVQETQYF. The CDR3 DNA reads as TGTGCCATCAGTGAGTCGGTCCGGGCGATGGCGGTGCAAGAGACCCAGTACTTC.

This clonotype was detected many times. V is TRBV6-1 and J is TRBJ2-3; no clear D gene. The CDR3 consists of 13 residues. The germline V gene has CDR1 MNHNS and CDR2 SASEGT. V was trimmed by 7 bases and J by 1 base, leaving 9 bases between them. The CDR3 DNA sequence: TGTGCCAGCACCCTGGTCGGCACAGATACGCAGTATTTT. Translating gives CASTLVGTDTQYF.

This clonotype has just a few counts. With a much larger clone just one base away, this may be a read error. V and J are TRBV6-2 or TRBV6-3 and TRBJ1-5, with a tentative D call TRBD1 (5 bases). CDR3 length: 13 amino acids. In germline, CDR1 is MNHEY, CDR2 SVGEGT. The CDR3 nucleotides are TGTGCCAGTATCCGGGACCACAATCAGCCCAAGCATTTT. It is translated as CASIRDHNQPKHF.

This clonotype was observed at least ten times. The V gene is TRBV5-1, the J gene TRBJ2-6; D call uncertain. Germline V gene sequence: CDR1 SGHRS, CDR2 YFSETQ. The V and J ends lost 4 bases and 2 bases respectively, with 10 bases between them. This CDR3 is 15 amino acids long. For the CDR3, the DNA is TGCGCCAGCAGCGACCTTAACGCTGGGGCCAACGTCCTGACTTTC. This sequence encodes CASSDLNAGANVLTF.

This clonotype was found many times. V usage is TRBV12-3 or TRBV12-4 and J usage is TRBJ2-2, with 10 nucleotides matching TRBD1. CDR3 length: 16 amino acids. V gave up 4 bases and J gave up 2 bases; unmatched junction bases: 4. CDR3 protein: CASSSGQGPNTGELFF. The CDR3 bases are TGTGCCAGCAGTTCGGGACAGGGGCCCAACACCGGGGAGCTGTTTTTT.

Ten or more counts support this clonotype. The rearrangement links TRBV6-2 or TRBV6-3 to TRBJ2-2, with D perhaps matching TRBD1 (6 bases). Trimming shortened V by 5 bases and J by 4 bases, and 14 bases separated the two germline ends. The CDR3 extends over 15 amino acids. Germline lookup yields CDR1 MNHEY and CDR2 SVGEGT. The CDR3 loop is CASSQQGYGTGELFF. DNA of the CDR3: TGTGCCAGCAGTCAACAGGGTTATGGCACCGGGGAGCTGTTTTTT.

This clonotype has at least ten counts. The rearrangement uses TRBV2 and TRBJ2-7; D possibly corresponds to TRBD1 (5 bases). The CDR3 spans 16 residues. CDR1 is SNHLY and CDR2 is FYNNEI in the germline V gene. V was pared by 1 base and J by 2 bases, with 15 bases between. The CDR3 protein is CASSEGKQGFTYEQYF. CDR3 coding DNA: TGTGCCAGCAGTGAAGGGAAGCAGGGATTCACCTACGAGCAGTACTTC.

This clonotype was seen many times. This chain uses TRBV7-2 with TRBJ2-1; D is unresolved. The germline V gene has CDR1 SGHTA and CDR2 FQGNSA. There are 15 residues in the CDR3. The V end was cut by 0 bases, the J end by 7 bases, with 13 bases between. The CDR3 DNA follows: TGTGCCAGCAGCTTAGCTGGGTCAGGTTGGAATGAGCAGTTCTTC. This codes for CASSLAGSGWNEQFF.

This clonotype was seen at least ten times. The V call is TRBV20-1, the J call TRBJ2-5; D is unclear. Germline V gene data show CDR1 as DFQATT and CDR2 as SNEGSKA (reference sequence). The V end lost 1 base, the J end lost 2 bases, and 14 bases lay between the germline ends. The CDR3 has 15 amino acids. CDR3 region: CSARVGRMPQETQYF. The CDR3 DNA is TGCAGTGCTAGAGTCGGGCGGATGCCACAAGAGACCCAGTACTTC.

This clonotype was seen ten or more times. V is TRBV3-1 and J is TRBJ2-6, with D possibly being TRBD1 (5 bases). Germline lookup yields CDR1 LGHDT and CDR2 YNNKEL (reference sequence). The ends were cut back, 4 bases at V and 2 bases at J, with 9 bases in the middle. The CDR3 is 15 amino acids. CDR3 sequence (DNA): TGTGCCAGCAGCCCTGTAGGGGCTGGGGCCAACGTCCTGACTTTC. Amino acid sequence: CASSPVGAGANVLTF.

This clonotype was seen many times. The chain uses TRBV9 and TRBJ2-3, with TRBD2 as a possible D gene (7 bases). This CDR3 is built from 20 residues. Trimming left V 5 bases short and J 0 bases short, with 28 bases between. Germline V lookup: CDR1 SGDLS, CDR2 YYNGEE. CDR3 loop: CASSIFPRGGAVASTDTQYF. CDR3 sequence (DNA): TGTGCCAGCAGTATTTTCCCGAGGGGGGGGGCCGTAGCTAGCACAGATACGCAGTATTTT. The full variable domain, rest sourced from reference TRBV9 and TRBJ2-3, is DSGVTQTPKHLITATGQRVTLRCSPRSGDLSVYWYQQSLDQGLQFLIQYYNGEERAKGNILERFSAQQFPDLHSELNLSSLELGDSALYFCASSIFPRGGAVASTDTQYFGPGTRLTVL.

This clonotype was seen at least ten times. V and J are TRBV12-3 or TRBV12-4 and TRBJ1-1; TRBD1 is a possible D gene (5 bases). The CDR3 is 16 residues long. The ends were cut back, 6 bases at V and 1 base at J, with 18 bases in the middle. CDR3 bases: TGTGCCAGCAGCCCATCCGCCGGGGGAGAGAACACTGAAGCTTTCTTT. This gives the protein CASSPSAGGENTEAFF.

This clonotype appeared many times. The chain combines TRBV7-9 with TRBJ1-1, with 11 bases fitting TRBD1. Germline V CDR1 and CDR2: SEHNR, FQNEAQ (reference sequence). This CDR3 has 14 amino acids. V trimming: 0 bases; J trimming: 6 bases; junction bases outside the gene matches: 0. CDR3 sequence reads: CASSLAGQGAEAFF. Here the CDR3 DNA reads TGTGCCAGCAGCTTAGCGGGACAGGGGGCTGAAGCTTTCTTT.

This clonotype has a count of ten or more. The V call is TRBV28, the J call TRBJ2-3, with D unresolved. V was pared by 1 base and J by 2 bases, with 4 bases between. Germline V gives CDR1 MDHEN, CDR2 SYDVKM. The CDR3 extends over 13 amino acids. In nucleotides, the CDR3 is TGTGCCAGCAGTTTATCCAACACAGATACGCAGTATTTT. As protein: CASSLSNTDTQYF.

There are many counts of this clonotype. V is TRBV7-6 and J is TRBJ1-1; D is possibly TRBD1 (6 bases). This CDR3 region has 14 residues. Germline CDR1 is SGHVS and CDR2 is FNYEAQ. With 5 bases removed from V and 1 base from J, the gap between germline ends came to 11 bases. The CDR3 region is CASSTSTGNTEAFF. The DNA for the CDR3 is TGTGCCAGCAGCACCTCGACAGGGAACACTGAAGCTTTCTTT.

In this sample, this clonotype turned up many times. This chain links TRBV5-5 with TRBJ2-7; D not certain. This CDR3 region has 12 residues. Trimming pared 2 bases from V and 4 bases from J, leaving 7 bases between. Germline-derived CDR1 and CDR2 are SGHKS and YYEKEE (reference sequence). Here the CDR3 DNA reads TGTGCCAGCAGCTTCGGCGAATACGAGCAGTACTTC. The encoded protein is CASSFGEYEQYF.

In regard to this clonotype: The junction does not match germline at one end; this may be a read error. The chain uses TRBV20-1 and TRBJ2-7; D remains ambiguous. CDR3 length equals 11 residues. CDR1 DFQATT and CDR2 SNEGSKA come from the germline V gene (reference sequence). The CDR3 spells CSSRYLGGQYF. For the CDR3, the DNA is TGCAGTTCTAGATATCTTGGCGGGCAGTACTTC.

This clonotype has ten or more counts. The V gene is TRBV4-2, the J gene TRBJ2-7; 11 bases are a match to TRBD2. This CDR3 spans 20 amino acids. Germline V gene data show CDR1 as LGHNA and CDR2 as YNFKEQ. V gave up 0 bases and J gave up 2 bases; unmatched junction bases: 15. The CDR3 bases are TGTGCCAGCAGCCAAGATCCCCTAGCGGGAGGCCTTACAACCGCCTACGAGCAGTACTTC. Protein: CASSQDPLAGGLTTAYEQYF.

This clonotype was detected ten times or more. The chain employs TRBV20-1 and TRBJ2-2, with TRBD2 identical over 12 bases. The CDR3 has 18 amino acids. V trimming: 2 bases; J trimming: 7 bases; junction bases outside the gene matches: 14. In germline, CDR1 is DFQATT, CDR2 SNEGSKA (reference sequence). The CDR3 DNA is TGCAGTGCTAGATCCCTCCCTCTAGCGGGGGGGCATCTCGGGGAGCTGTTTTTT. Its protein product is CSARSLPLAGGHLGELFF.

Many counts were recorded for this clonotype. The J gene is TRBJ2-7, the V gene TRBV20-1; D unclear. Germline V gives CDR1 DFQATT, CDR2 SNEGSKA (reference sequence). The V end lost 0 bases, the J end lost 2 bases, and 11 bases lay between the germline ends. This CDR3 is 14 amino acids long. The DNA for the CDR3 is TGCAGTGCTAGAGATCCCATTAGTCCCTACGAGCAGTACTTC. Protein: CSARDPISPYEQYF.